This TCR beta chain was identified during a study of blood T cell repertoires in COVID-19. Clones were sequenced by immunoSEQ multiplex PCR, and TCRdb holds only the in-frame ones, with some missing. The sample records around 310,000 clones, 75% to 90% being singletons. This clone appeared a single time. The receptor was isolated from a woman in her thirties or forties who had recovered from COVID-19. The sequenced material came from PBMCs or T cells enriched from blood (not recorded which).

In DNA form, the CDR3 reads TGTGCCAGCAGTGTGACGGGGGTTACCAACACCGGGGAGCTGTTTTTT. Translation: CASSVTGVTNTGELFF. The V gene is TRBV2, the J gene TRBJ2-2, with D maybe TRBD2 (6 bases). V gave up 4 bases and J gave up 2 bases, with 14 bases separating them. This CDR3 comprises 16 residues. The germline V gene has CDR1 SNHLY and CDR2 FYNNEI.